What follows is one TCR beta chain and its context. These data come from a study of cytomegalovirus exposure and HLA in healthy donors. The ends were cut back, 2 bases at V and 7 bases at J, with 12 bases in the middle. The V gene's germline CDR1 is ENHRY and CDR2 SYGVKD. The CDR3 length is 14 residues. The primer mix had 60 Vbeta and 13 Jbeta primers. Measured with immunoSEQ multiplex PCR; TCRdb has only the in-frame clones, and not every one. The repertoire holds 150,000 to 180,000 clones, with roughly 80% as singletons. This clonotype was obtained from a middle-aged woman in good health and CMV-seronegative. The sample was PBMCs. The chain combines TRBV10-3 with TRBJ1-3; tentative D call: TRBD1 (5 bases). The DNA of the CDR3 is TGTGCCATCAGTGAGGGGGGGAATGTGAACACCATATATTTT. Amino acid sequence: CAISEGGNVNTIYF.